The 22 T cell receptor beta chains listed next were all sequenced from one sample in a study of CD8 T cells in Susac syndrome. RNA totalling about 0.5 to 1 ug underwent reverse transcription with random hexamers. From the immunoSEQ multiplex PCR reads, TCRdb called clonotypes with MiXCR, one entry per CDR3 protein. The repertoire holds hundreds of thousands of distinct CDR3 sequences, with about 94% as singletons. Material for sequencing was CD4+ T cells from PBMCs. These receptors originate from a human donor with Susac syndrome.

V usage is TRBV5-1 and J usage is TRBJ2-7; a weak D match, TRBD2 (5 bases). The CDR3 extends over 12 amino acids. Germline lookup yields CDR1 SGHRS and CDR2 YFSETQ. The V end lost 3 bases, the J end lost 3 bases, and 7 bases lay between the germline ends. This CDR3 is CASSSGNYEQYF. CDR3 DNA: TGCGCCAGCAGCTCCGGGAACTACGAGCAGTACTTC. The whole variable domain, filled in from reference TRBV5-1 and TRBJ2-7, reads KAGVTQTPRYLIKTRGQQVTLSCSPISGHRSVSWYQQTPGQGLQFLFEYFSETQRNKGNFPGRFSGRQFSNSRSEMNVSTLELGDSALYLCASSSGNYEQYFGPGTRLTVT.

The chain uses TRBV5-1 and TRBJ2-5; 8 bases align to TRBD2. After removal of 7 bases from V and 5 bases from J, the junction contained 7 bases not matched to a gene. CDR3 size: 13 residues. CDR1 and CDR2 from the germline V gene are SGHRS and YFSETQ. CDR3 sequence: CASFIAGRETQYF. The CDR3 nucleotides are TGCGCCAGCTTTATAGCGGGGAGGGAGACCCAGTACTTC.

The chain couples TRBV9 to TRBJ2-5, with D possibly matching TRBD2 (6 bases). Germline V gives CDR1 SGDLS, CDR2 YYNGEE. V was cut by 3 bases and J by 2 bases, with 14 bases left in between. There are 15 residues in the CDR3. CDR3 region: CASSASGSRQETQYF. The CDR3 DNA reads as TGTGCCAGCAGCGCGAGCGGGTCCCGGCAAGAGACCCAGTACTTC.

The chain combines TRBV6-2 or TRBV6-3 with TRBJ2-3, with D possibly matching TRBD2 (6 bases). The ends were cut back, 3 bases at V and 7 bases at J, with 20 bases in the middle. Germline-derived CDR1 and CDR2 are MNHEY and SVGEGT. The CDR3 extends over 16 amino acids. The CDR3 reads CASSYRDLTHPNTQYF. DNA of the CDR3: TGTGCCAGCAGTTATCGGGACTTGACCCATCCAAATACGCAGTATTTT.

V usage is TRBV7-2 and J usage is TRBJ2-3; D ambiguous. The CDR3 is made up of 15 amino acids. Trimming cost V 3 bases and J 5 bases, with 15 bases left between them. Germline CDR1 is SGHTA and CDR2 is FQGNSA. This chain's CDR3 is CASSFTSETQDTQYF. Written as DNA, the CDR3 is TGTGCCAGCAGCTTCACGTCGGAAACACAAGATACGCAGTATTTT.

This clonotype was seen once. This chain joins TRBV28 and TRBJ1-2, with D perhaps matching TRBD1 (5 bases). V was trimmed by 10 bases and J by 0 bases, leaving 18 bases between them. This CDR3 contains 15 residues. Per germline, CDR1 MDHEN and CDR2 SYDVKM. The CDR3 loop reads CATGHPLPSNYGYTF. Written as DNA, the CDR3 is TGTGCCACAGGGCATCCCCTACCCTCTAACTATGGCTACACCTTC.

This clonotype has just a few counts. The chain employs TRBV14 and TRBJ1-1; D is unclear. The CDR3 length is 13 residues. Germline V lookup: CDR1 SGHDN, CDR2 FVKESK. Trimming stripped 4 bases from V and 0 bases from J, with 6 bases between. CDR3 loop: CASSRDMNTEAFF. The CDR3 nucleotides read TGTGCCAGCAGCCGTGACATGAACACTGAAGCTTTCTTT.

The chain carries TRBV7-3 and TRBJ2-7, with 10 bases lining up with TRBD1. Trimming took 4 bases from V and 3 from J; bases not matched to a gene: 15. This CDR3 has 18 residues. Germline CDR1 reads SGHTA; CDR2 reads FQGTGA. CDR3 protein: CASSSLFTPGQGHYEQYF. The CDR3 DNA is TGTGCCAGCAGCTCCCTCTTTACCCCGGGACAGGGGCACTACGAGCAGTACTTC.

The rearrangement uses TRBV7-2 and TRBJ2-5, with 8 bases lining up with TRBD2. The junction had 8 bases not matched to a gene; V was cut back by 1 base and J by 1 base. Per the germline V gene, CDR1 is SGHTA and CDR2 is FQGNSA. This CDR3 contains 17 residues. In DNA, the CDR3 is TGTGCCAGCAGCTTAGGATCCGGCGGGGGGCCCCAAGAGACCCAGTACTTC. It is translated as CASSLGSGGGPQETQYF.

This clonotype was observed once. This chain connects TRBV20-1 to TRBJ2-1, with no clear D. V was clipped by 1 base and J by 7 bases, with 11 bases between them. The CDR3 contains 13 residues. Germline V gene data show CDR1 as DFQATT and CDR2 as SNEGSKA (reference sequence). CDR3 sequence: CSARGADRNEQFF. The CDR3 DNA follows: TGCAGTGCTAGAGGGGCGGATAGGAATGAGCAGTTCTTC.

This clonotype was seen a few times. This chain joins TRBV30 and TRBJ1-5, with unresolved D. Germline V gives CDR1 GTSNPN, CDR2 SVGIG (reference sequence). With 1 base removed from V and 3 bases from J, the gap between germline ends came to 4 bases. The CDR3 loop spans 12 amino acids. The CDR3 coding sequence is TGTGCCTGGAGTGCGTACAATCAGCCCCAGCATTTT. This encodes CAWSAYNQPQHF.

The rearrangement links TRBV6-5 to TRBJ2-7; a possible D gene is TRBD2 (5 bases). The germline gives CDR1 MNHEY, CDR2 SVGAGI. The CDR3 has 11 residues. V gave up 2 bases and J gave up 7 bases, with 6 bases separating them. The CDR3: CASSYRGEQYF. Here the CDR3 DNA reads TGTGCCAGCAGTTACCGCGGGGAGCAGTACTTC.

The genes are TRBV6-5 and TRBJ2-6; D is tentatively TRBD1 or TRBD2 (5 bases each). Trimming removed 6 bases at V and 0 bases at J, with 9 bases between. The CDR3 is 15 amino acids. CDR1 and CDR2 from the germline V gene are MNHEY and SVGAGI. For the CDR3, the DNA is TGTGCCAGCAGCCGGGACGGCTCTGGGGCCAACGTCCTGACTTTC. This encodes CASSRDGSGANVLTF.

The chain recombines TRBV5-6 with TRBJ2-5; perhaps TRBD1 as D (5 bases). V was clipped by 1 base and J by 5 bases, with 12 bases between them. CDR1 SGHDT and CDR2 YYEEEE come from the germline V gene. The CDR3 has 14 residues. CDR3 DNA: TGTGCCAGCAGCTTGCGAAGGGGTTTGGAGACCCAGTACTTC. Protein product: CASSLRRGLETQYF.

This clonotype came up once. The rearrangement uses TRBV12-3 or TRBV12-4 and TRBJ1-1; 7 positions agree with TRBD1. The CDR3 totals 14 residues. V dropped 7 bases and J dropped 6; count of bases not matched to a gene: 11. The DNA for the CDR3 is TGTGCCAGCACCCTCGGGACAGACGGCGCTGAAGCTTTCTTT. It yields the protein CASTLGTDGAEAFF.

The gene calls are TRBV5-6 and TRBJ1-1; D unclear. The germline V gene has CDR1 SGHDT and CDR2 YYEEEE. This CDR3 has 13 residues. Trimming stripped 0 bases from V and 3 bases from J, with 6 bases between. The CDR3: CASSLASDTEAFF. The CDR3 coding sequence is TGTGCCAGCAGCTTGGCCTCAGACACTGAAGCTTTCTTT.

V usage is TRBV2 and J usage is TRBJ1-1; unclear D gene. CDR3 length: 14 residues. Germline assignment: CDR1 SNHLY and CDR2 FYNNEI. V was cut by 2 bases and J by 2 bases, with 9 bases left in between. In DNA, the CDR3 is TGTGCCAGCAGTGAAAGCCAGCAAAACACTGAAGCTTTCTTT. Its protein is CASSESQQNTEAFF.

This clonotype appeared once. This chain connects TRBV4-3 to TRBJ1-1; TRBD1 might be the D (5 bases). Trimming left V 1 base short and J 0 bases short, with 9 bases between. Germline V gene sequence: CDR1 LGHNA, CDR2 YSLEER. CDR3 length: 15 amino acids. Written as DNA, the CDR3 is TGCGCCAGCAGCCAAGCTGGGGACCTGAACACTGAAGCTTTCTTT. The encoded protein is CASSQAGDLNTEAFF.

The J gene is TRBJ2-1, the V gene TRBV19; D is undetermined. This CDR3 region has 13 residues. Per germline, CDR1 LNHDA and CDR2 SQIVND (reference sequence). V gave up 5 bases and J gave up 1 base, with 6 bases separating them. CDR3 DNA: TGTGCCAGTAGTGGTGAGTCCTACAATGAGCAGTTCTTC. As protein: CASSGESYNEQFF.

The chain joins TRBV30 to TRBJ1-1; possible D gene TRBD1, 6 bases. The CDR3 loop spans 15 amino acids. Germline loops: CDR1 GTSNPN, CDR2 SVGIG (reference sequence). Trimming removed 4 bases from V and 6 bases from J, with 21 bases in between. In nucleotides, the CDR3 is TGTGCCTGGACCAGGGGTCTAGTCCAGACTCCTGAAGCTTTCTTT. The encoded protein is CAWTRGLVQTPEAFF.

This sequence joins TRBV4-3 and TRBJ2-3; tentative D call: TRBD2 (7 bases). The V end was cut by 0 bases, the J end by 6 bases, with 16 bases between. Germline assignment: CDR1 LGHNA and CDR2 YSLEER. The CDR3 loop spans 16 amino acids. In DNA, the CDR3 is TGCGCCAGCAGCCAAGACAACGGGGGGCGTATTGATACGCAGTATTTT. Its translation: CASSQDNGGRIDTQYF.

The V gene is TRBV4-3, the J gene TRBJ2-1, with 7 bases fitting TRBD1. CDR1 and CDR2 from the germline V gene are LGHNA and YSLEER. The CDR3 loop spans 15 amino acids. The V gene end was trimmed by 1 base and the J gene end by 5 bases; junction bases not matched to a gene: 5. The chain's CDR3 is CASSQVGTADNEQFF. The CDR3 DNA follows: TGCGCCAGCAGCCAAGTGGGGACAGCGGACAATGAGCAGTTCTTC.